These 13 T cell receptor beta chains were sequenced from one sample in a study of spatial heterogeneity in lung cancer. Specified time point: blood at routine non-recurrence follow-up after resection. TCRdb redid the calling of the 5' RACE reads with MiXCR, one entry per CDR3 protein. The sample shows 45,000 to 50,000 distinct CDR3 sequences, approximately 12% of them seen only once. The sample consisted of PBMCs, taken at follow-up. These receptors all come from a male donor with early-stage non-small cell lung cancer.

Ten or more counts support this clonotype. The V call is TRBV27, the J call TRBJ1-2; D perhaps matches TRBD1 (5 bases). The CDR3 has 13 amino acids. From germline, CDR1 is MNHEY and CDR2 SMNVEV (reference sequence). The V gene lost 5 bases and the J gene lost 2 bases, with 9 bases spanning the gap. The CDR3 loop is CASSRSGNYGYTF. CDR3 nucleotides: TGTGCCAGCAGTCGGTCAGGGAACTATGGCTACACCTTC.

This clonotype has a count of ten or more. V gene TRBV27 combines with J gene TRBJ1-6, with D uncertain. The CDR3 contains 15 residues. V was trimmed by 0 bases and J by 7 bases, leaving 10 bases between them. CDR1 and CDR2 (germline): MNHEY, SMNVEV (reference sequence). The CDR3, as DNA: TGTGCCAGCAGTTTATCTATAGGGCCAAATTCACCCCTCCACTTT. Translated, it gives CASSLSIGPNSPLHF.

The chain recombines TRBV7-2 with TRBJ2-2; D is possibly TRBD1 or TRBD2 (6 bases each). Trimming took off 5 bases at V and 4 bases at J, with 14 bases between the two ends. There are 15 residues in the CDR3. From germline, CDR1 is SGHTA and CDR2 FQGNSA. The CDR3 nucleotides are TGTGCCAGCAGCCTAGGGGGAGGAACCACCGGGGAGCTGTTTTTT. Translated, it gives CASSLGGGTTGELFF.

The chain is built from TRBV12-3 or TRBV12-4 and TRBJ1-4; TRBD1 agrees at 7 bases. CDR3 length: 14 residues. V shed 5 bases, J shed 7 bases, and the junction held 7 bases outside the gene matches. The CDR3: CASSPRQGAEKLFF. DNA for the CDR3: TGTGCCAGCAGTCCACGACAGGGCGCTGAAAAACTGTTTTTT.

This clonotype was counted at least ten times. The genes are TRBV20-1 and TRBJ1-1; D may be TRBD1 (5 bases). The germline V gene has CDR1 DFQATT and CDR2 SNEGSKA (reference sequence). V was trimmed by 6 bases and J by 4 bases, leaving 9 bases between them. There are 11 residues in the CDR3. The CDR3 sequence: CSARGSTEAFF. CDR3 nucleotides: TGCAGTGCCCGGGGGTCCACTGAAGCTTTCTTT.

This clonotype has ten or more counts. The J gene is TRBJ1-4, the V gene TRBV5-1, with 7 bases that match TRBD1. Trimming cost V 4 bases and J 5 bases; bases outside gene matches: 8. CDR1 is SGHRS, CDR2 YFSETQ, per germline. The CDR3 is 15 residues long. The CDR3 protein is CASSPRDSHNEKLFF. The CDR3 nucleotides are TGCGCCAGCAGCCCACGGGACAGCCACAATGAAAAACTGTTTTTT. Combining the CDR3 with reference TRBV5-1 and TRBJ1-4 gives the whole variable domain KAGVTQTPRYLIKTRGQQVTLSCSPISGHRSVSWYQQTPGQGLQFLFEYFSETQRNKGNFPGRFSGRQFSNSRSEMNVSTLELGDSALYLCASSPRDSHNEKLFFGSGTQLSVL.

This clonotype was picked up many times. This chain links TRBV20-1 with TRBJ1-5; 7 nucleotides align to TRBD1. This CDR3 comprises 13 residues. V was pared by 2 bases and J by 5 bases, with 3 bases of the junction left unmatched. The germline V gene encodes CDR1 DFQATT and CDR2 SNEGSKA (reference sequence). The CDR3 here is CSARSDRDQPQHF. DNA for the CDR3: TGCAGTGCTAGATCCGACAGGGATCAGCCCCAGCATTTT.

This clonotype was detected ten times or more. The rearrangement uses TRBV10-3 and TRBJ1-5, with 9 bases aligning to TRBD1. This CDR3 has 14 residues. J lost 5 bases, V lost 3 bases, and 2 bases had no gene match. CDR1 is ENHRY, CDR2 SYGVKD, per germline. CDR3 sequence: CAISDGTGHQPQHF. CDR3 DNA: TGTGCCATCAGTGACGGGACAGGGCATCAGCCCCAGCATTTT.

There are a few counts of this clonotype. The V gene is TRBV6-5, the J gene TRBJ2-1; 12 positions agree with TRBD2. The V gene's germline CDR1 is MNHEY and CDR2 SVGAGI. The ends lost 4 bases at V and 7 bases at J; junction bases unmatched: 5. The CDR3 runs 15 residues. The CDR3 coding sequence is TGTGCCAGCAGTTCCCCCGGGACTAGCGGGAATGAGCAGTTCTTC. Its protein product is CASSSPGTSGNEQFF.

The rearrangement links TRBV20-1 to TRBJ1-1, with unresolved D. Trimming removed 8 bases at V and 2 bases at J, with 24 bases between. The CDR3 covers 16 residues. Germline loops: CDR1 DFQATT, CDR2 SNEGSKA (reference sequence). The CDR3 coding sequence is TGCAGTCCCCGAGCTGCCACCGGGCGGGGAAACACTGAAGCTTTCTTT. It translates to CSPRAATGRGNTEAFF.

On this clonotype: Just one base apart from a much larger clone, this may be a read error. The CDR3 ends on some other residue instead of the conserved phenylalanine or tryptophan, so this is likely a read error. This chain connects TRBV12-3 or TRBV12-4 to TRBJ2-2; maybe TRBD2 (6 bases). The length of the CDR3 is 15 residues. Deletions cut 3 bases from V and 4 bases from J, with 12 bases between. The CDR3 coding sequence is TGTGCCAGCAGTTTCGTGACTAGAGGCACCGGGGAGCTGTTTTTA. Its protein is CASSFVTRGTGELFL.

This clonotype was picked up many times. The chain has TRBV4-3 and TRBJ1-5; TRBD1 agrees at 10 bases. Germline values: CDR1 LGHNA, CDR2 YSLEER. This CDR3 region has 15 residues. J was trimmed by 7 bases and V by 4 bases; bases with no gene match: 7. Written as DNA, the CDR3 is TGCGCCAGCAGCCCCCGACAGGGGGCCCCGCAGCCCCAGCATTTT. Encoded protein: CASSPRQGAPQPQHF.

This clonotype was seen repeatedly, ten times or more. V usage is TRBV6-5 and J usage is TRBJ1-1; 10 bases fit TRBD1. This CDR3 is 15 amino acids long. The J segment lost 4 bases and the V segment lost 2 bases, leaving 4 bases of the junction unmatched. Germline V gene lookup returns CDR1 MNHEY and CDR2 SVGAGI. The CDR3 loop is CASSYGDRGGTEAFF. The CDR3 DNA is TGTGCCAGCAGTTACGGGGACAGGGGAGGCACTGAAGCTTTCTTT.